Listed here are 21 T cell receptor beta chains from one sample, sequenced in a study of blood T cell repertoires in COVID-19. TCRdb's copy holds only in-frame clones and misses some; the assay was immunoSEQ multiplex PCR. The sample consists of 150,000 to 190,000 clones, 70% to 90% of them appearing once. The sequencing input was peripheral blood. The receptors stem from a woman in her sixties with COVID-19, enrolled during active disease.

The chain uses TRBV11-3 and TRBJ2-1, with 8 bases matching TRBD2. Germline V lookup: CDR1 SGHNT, CDR2 YENEEA. This CDR3 is 14 amino acids long. The trim removed 4 bases at V and 6 bases at J, leaving 5 bases unmatched. The CDR3 nucleotides are TGTGCCAGCAGCTGGGACGGGGGGGTCAATGAGCAGTTCTTC. Amino acid sequence: CASSWDGGVNEQFF.

This chain links TRBV18 with TRBJ1-6; possibly TRBD1 for D (5 bases). V was pared by 3 bases and J by 5 bases, with 11 bases between. The germline CDR1 and CDR2 sequences are KGHSH and LQKENI. The CDR3 extends over 15 amino acids. CDR3 in DNA: TGTGCCAGCTCACCCATTGGGGCGAATAATTCACCCCTCCACTTT. Amino acid sequence: CASSPIGANNSPLHF.

The rearrangement joins TRBV6-5 to TRBJ1-6; a weak D match, TRBD1 (6 bases). Looked up from germline, CDR1 is MNHEY and CDR2 is SVGAGI. Between the trimmed V and J ends, which lost 4 bases and 7 bases, there was a span of 11 bases. CDR3 length: 14 residues. CDR3 region: CASSWTQGNSPLHF. DNA of the CDR3: TGTGCCAGCAGTTGGACGCAGGGGAATTCACCCCTCCACTTT.

This clone came up many times. The chain employs TRBV11-1 and TRBJ1-2, with D possibly being TRBD1 (6 bases). In germline, CDR1 is SGHAT, CDR2 FQDESV (reference sequence). CDR3 length equals 13 residues. The V gene lost 5 bases and the J gene lost 8 bases, with 15 bases spanning the gap. The CDR3 is CASSLQGPPGYTF. CDR3 DNA: TGTGCCAGCAGCCTACAGGGTCCTCCGGGCTACACCTTC.

The chain joins TRBV6-5 to TRBJ2-1; 9 nucleotides agree with TRBD1. Trimming took 8 bases from V and 8 from J; bases not matched to a gene: 4. Germline loops: CDR1 MNHEY, CDR2 SVGAGI. The CDR3 is 12 amino acids. CDR3: CASGQGLDEQFF. The CDR3 nucleotides read TGTGCCAGCGGACAGGGGTTGGATGAGCAGTTCTTC.

The chain combines TRBV11-1 with TRBJ1-1; D may be TRBD1 (5 bases). With 2 bases removed from V and 1 base from J, the gap between germline ends came to 14 bases. This CDR3 region has 16 residues. CDR1 SGHAT and CDR2 FQDESV come from the germline V gene (reference sequence). The CDR3 DNA reads TGTGCCAGCAGCTTAATGGGCTCTGACAGGAACACTGAAGCTTTCTTT. It translates to CASSLMGSDRNTEAFF.

The rearrangement joins TRBV5-4 to TRBJ2-6, with no clear D. The V gene's germline CDR1 is SGHNT and CDR2 YYREEE (reference sequence). The germline V and J ends were trimmed by 0 bases and 12 bases, with 16 bases remaining between them. The CDR3 runs to 15 residues. Written as DNA, the CDR3 is TGTGCCAGCAGCTTGGCCGTTGGCCTCCAACGCGTCCTGACTTTC. Translated, it gives CASSLAVGLQRVLTF. Filled out from reference TRBV5-4 and TRBJ2-6, the complete variable domain reads ETGVTQSPTHLIKTRGQQVTLRCSSQSGHNTVSWYQQALGQGPQFIFQYYREEENGRGNFPPRFSGLQFPNYSSELNVNALELDDSALYLCASSLAVGLQRVLTFGAGSRLTVL.

The chain combines TRBV2 with TRBJ2-2; 7 bases match TRBD2. Germline V gene lookup returns CDR1 SNHLY and CDR2 FYNNEI. The CDR3 is 15 amino acids. J was trimmed by 3 bases and V by 6 bases; bases with no gene match: 7. CDR3 DNA: TGTGCCAGCAGGGGGGAGGGACGGTACACCGGGGAGCTGTTTTTT. This translates into CASRGEGRYTGELFF.

This chain connects TRBV7-2 to TRBJ1-4; tentatively, D is TRBD1 (5 bases). Trimming pared 1 base from V and 7 bases from J, leaving 13 bases between. Germline-derived CDR1 and CDR2 are SGHTA and FQGNSA. The CDR3 runs 15 residues. In DNA, the CDR3 is TGTGCCAGCAGCTTAGGTCAGGGAATCAGTGAAAAACTGTTTTTT. This gives the protein CASSLGQGISEKLFF.

The V gene is TRBV5-4, the J gene TRBJ1-5, with 11 bases lining up with TRBD1. Germline loops: CDR1 SGHNT, CDR2 YYREEE (reference sequence). The trim removed 2 bases at V and 5 bases at J, leaving 3 bases unmatched. This CDR3 contains 15 residues. CDR3 in DNA: TGTGCCAGCAGCTTTGGGGGACAGGGGGATCAGCCCCAGCATTTT. Translation: CASSFGGQGDQPQHF.

V gene TRBV29-1 combines with J gene TRBJ2-2; 11 bases align to TRBD2. Germline trimming cut 6 bases from V and 1 base from J; bases unmatched to any gene: 4. CDR1 and CDR2 (germline): SQVTM, ANQGSEA. This CDR3 is built from 15 residues. CDR3 coding DNA: TGCAGCGTCCTACTAGCGGGAGAGAACACCGGGGAGCTGTTTTTT. Its translation: CSVLLAGENTGELFF.

This chain uses TRBV6-6 with TRBJ2-7; 9 bases fit TRBD1. The germline gives CDR1 MNHNY, CDR2 SVGAGI (reference sequence). CDR3 size: 12 residues. The DNA of the CDR3 is TGTGCCAGCAGCTTACAGGGGGCCCGACTTGTGGTC. Translating gives CASSLQGARLVV.

The rearrangement uses TRBV18 and TRBJ1-2, with 7 bases matching TRBD1. The junction had 9 bases not matched to a gene; V was cut back by 3 bases and J by 8 bases. The CDR3 is 14 amino acids. Germline V lookup: CDR1 KGHSH, CDR2 LQKENI. CDR3 sequence: CASSPSTGVEGYTF. CDR3 nucleotides: TGTGCCAGCTCACCCTCTACAGGGGTAGAAGGCTACACCTTC.

The chain employs TRBV7-8 and TRBJ1-4; possibly TRBD1 for D (6 bases). The V gene's germline CDR1 is SGHVS and CDR2 FQNEAQ. V was shortened by 5 bases and J by 8 bases, with 12 bases between the two germline ends. CDR3 length equals 13 residues. The CDR3 nucleotides read TGTGCCAGCAGCACGCGGACAGCAGAAAAACTGTTTTTT. Translating it yields CASSTRTAEKLFF.

This clone was found a few times. Its ends do not fully match the called genes, so a read error is possible. CDR3 in DNA: TGTGCCAGCAGCCCCGCTGGTAAAGAGGCTAAGTATGGCTACACCTTC. This translates into CASSPAGKEAKYGYTF. V gene TRBV6-6 combines with J gene TRBJ1-2; D is unclear. Germline CDR1 is MNHNY and CDR2 is SVGAGI (reference sequence). The CDR3 runs to 16 residues.

The J gene is TRBJ1-2, the V gene TRBV29-1; D is possibly TRBD1 (6 bases). CDR3 length: 13 amino acids. Between the trimmed V and J ends, which lost 6 bases and 8 bases, there was a span of 19 bases. In germline, CDR1 is SQVTM, CDR2 ANQGSEA. CDR3 sequence (DNA): TGCAGCGTAAAGGCTGCGGGGGCGAGGGGCTACACCTTC. Its translation is CSVKAAGARGYTF.

The rearrangement links TRBV19 to TRBJ1-2; 9 bases line up with TRBD1. This CDR3 contains 15 residues. V shed 5 bases, J shed 5 bases, and the junction held 9 bases outside the gene matches. Germline V gives CDR1 LNHDA, CDR2 SQIVND (reference sequence). CDR3 residues: CASSSGTGNLYGYTF. CDR3 DNA: TGTGCCAGTAGTTCCGGGACAGGGAATTTGTATGGCTACACCTTC.

The chain recombines TRBV24-1 with TRBJ2-1, with 11 bases lining up with TRBD1. V dropped 7 bases and J dropped 3; count of bases not matched to a gene: 4. The germline V gene has CDR1 KGHDR and CDR2 SFDVKD. CDR3 length: 15 amino acids. The CDR3 DNA reads as TGTGCCACCAGCAGGGACAGGGGGTTCTACAATGAGCAGTTCTTC. Translating it yields CATSRDRGFYNEQFF.

This clone turned up a few times. The chain carries TRBV5-5 and TRBJ1-1, with D perhaps TRBD1 (5 bases). The CDR3 is 14 amino acids. Trimming stripped 1 base from V and 0 bases from J, with 7 bases between. Germline V gives CDR1 SGHKS, CDR2 YYEKEE (reference sequence). The CDR3 loop is CASSLLQVNTEAFF. CDR3 nucleotides: TGTGCCAGCAGCTTGCTACAGGTGAACACTGAAGCTTTCTTT.

V usage is TRBV3-1 (or the pseudogene TRBV3-2) and J usage is TRBJ2-6; D gene ambiguous. The CDR3 has 15 residues. CDR1 is LGHDT, CDR2 YNNKEL, per germline (reference sequence). V lost 1 base, J lost 0 bases, and 4 bases lay in between. Written as DNA, the CDR3 is TGTGCCAGCAGCCAAGGAGTCTCTGGGGCCAACGTCCTGACTTTC. Its protein is CASSQGVSGANVLTF.

The chain uses TRBV13 and TRBJ1-2; D is undetermined. Germline values: CDR1 PRHDT, CDR2 FYEKMQ (reference sequence). V was cut by 10 bases and J by 1 base, with 16 bases left in between. The CDR3 covers 14 residues. Here the CDR3 DNA reads TGTGCCACTAGAGGAGCAGAGCTTAACTATGGCTACACCTTC. Protein sequence: CATRGAELNYGYTF.